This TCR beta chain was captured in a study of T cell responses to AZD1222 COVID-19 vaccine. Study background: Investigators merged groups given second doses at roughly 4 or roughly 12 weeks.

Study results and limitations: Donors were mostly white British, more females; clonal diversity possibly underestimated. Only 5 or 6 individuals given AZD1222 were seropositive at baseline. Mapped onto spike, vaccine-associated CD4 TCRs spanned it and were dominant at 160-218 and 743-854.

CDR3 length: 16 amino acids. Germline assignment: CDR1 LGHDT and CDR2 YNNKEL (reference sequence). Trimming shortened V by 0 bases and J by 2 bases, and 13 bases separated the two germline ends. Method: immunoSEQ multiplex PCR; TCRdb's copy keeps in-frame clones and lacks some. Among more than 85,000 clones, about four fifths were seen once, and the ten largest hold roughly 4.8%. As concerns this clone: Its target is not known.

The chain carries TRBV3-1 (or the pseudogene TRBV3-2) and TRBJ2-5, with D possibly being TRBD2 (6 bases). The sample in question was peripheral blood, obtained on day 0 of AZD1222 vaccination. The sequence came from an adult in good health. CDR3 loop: CASSQDGTRYQETQYF. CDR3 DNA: TGTGCCAGCAGCCAAGACGGGACTCGATATCAAGAGACCCAGTACTTC.